This TCR beta chain was sequenced for a study of T cells in Graves' hyperthyroidism and ophthalmopathy. Regarding the study as a whole: Model output signaled ophthalmopathy a median approximately 6.2 months ahead of onset. Separation of ophthalmopathy from stable hyperthyroidism was achieved by a 13 V-J model.

From RNA transcripts, TCR beta CDR3 regions were amplified. Initially, a first-round RT-PCR of the TCR CDR3 employed the HTBI primer set. TCRdb passed the multiplex PCR reads through MiXCR, listing each CDR3 protein once. This sample has approximately 560,000 distinct CDR3 sequences, with roughly 46% found just once. This clonotype was detected many times. Its antigen is not identified. Germline CDR1 is SNHLY and CDR2 is FYNNEI. The CDR3 is 12 residues long. V dropped 5 bases and J dropped 11 bases, with 10 bases sitting between them. In patients aged 18 to 65, hyperthyroidism was newly diagnosed, with duration under 2 months.

This rearrangement joins TRBV2 to TRBJ1-6, with unresolved D. This TCR was sampled from a woman under 30 with Graves' hyperthyroidism. Sequenced material: peripheral blood or thyroid tissue (not recorded which). In nucleotides, the CDR3 is TGTGCCAGCAGTTCCGGACTTACACCCCTCCACTTT. Its protein product is CASSSGLTPLHF.